The 17 T cell receptor beta chains presented below share a single source sample, sequenced in a study of cytomegalovirus exposure and HLA in healthy donors. PCR employed 60 Vbeta and 13 Jbeta primers. The table came from immunoSEQ multiplex PCR; TCRdb's copy has only in-frame clones and leaves some out. The table has over 200,000 clones, 60% to 80% seen once. The sequenced material came from PBMCs. The receptors here all came from a male donor in good health and CMV-seronegative.

The gene calls are TRBV4-2 and TRBJ2-7, with 10 bases fitting TRBD1. The V gene end was trimmed by 4 bases and the J gene end by 7 bases; junction bases not matched to a gene: 7. Germline values: CDR1 LGHNA, CDR2 YNFKEQ. CDR3 length equals 14 residues. CDR3 loop: CASSLGTGAGEQYF. CDR3 sequence (DNA): TGTGCCAGCAGCCTAGGGACAGGGGCGGGGGAGCAGTACTTC.

The chain employs TRBV30 and TRBJ2-7; 8 nucleotides line up with TRBD1. This CDR3 has 15 residues. Germline CDR1 reads GTSNPN; CDR2 reads SVGIG (reference sequence). Trimming at V came to 2 bases and at J to 4 bases, leaving 10 bases not matched to a gene. The CDR3: CAWSLEPDRAYEQYF. CDR3 sequence (DNA): TGTGCCTGGAGTCTGGAACCGGACAGGGCATACGAGCAGTACTTC.

Only one count was recorded for this clone. V is TRBV9 and J is TRBJ2-7; 8 nucleotides align to TRBD2. After removal of 0 bases from V and 0 bases from J, the junction contained 2 bases not matched to a gene. Germline-derived CDR1 and CDR2 are SGDLS and YYNGEE. The CDR3 is 15 amino acids. The CDR3 region has the DNA TGTGCCAGCAGCGTAGGAGGGACTAGCTCCTACGAGCAGTACTTC. This sequence encodes CASSVGGTSSYEQYF.

This rearrangement joins TRBV18 to TRBJ2-7; no firm D call. The V gene lost 6 bases and the J gene lost 5 bases, with 17 bases spanning the gap. CDR3 length: 14 residues. Germline V gene data show CDR1 as KGHSH and CDR2 as LQKENI. The CDR3 nucleotides are TGTGCCAGCTCCTGGGTAGGAGTCCCCCACGAGCAGTACTTC. Protein product: CASSWVGVPHEQYF.

The J gene is TRBJ2-2, the V gene TRBV28; possible D gene TRBD2, 5 bases. V lost 6 bases, J lost 0 bases, and 11 bases lay in between. The CDR3 totals 15 residues. Germline V gene data show CDR1 as MDHEN and CDR2 as SYDVKM. The DNA of the CDR3 is TGTGCCAGCAGCCCCGGGATAGCGAACACCGGGGAGCTGTTTTTT. It yields the protein CASSPGIANTGELFF. The whole variable domain, remainder taken from reference TRBV28 and TRBJ2-2, is DVKVTQSSRYLVKRTGEKVFLECVQDMDHENMFWYRQDPGLGLRLIYFSYDVKMKEKGDIPEGYSVSREKKERFSLILESASTNQTSMYLCASSPGIANTGELFFGEGSRLTVL.

A note on this clone: Relative to the germline gene, one junction end is altered; a read error may explain this. CDR3 sequence reads: CASSPGRGSHYEQYF. In nucleotides, the CDR3 is TGTGCTAGCAGTCCAGGTCGCGGGAGTCACTACGAGCAGTACTTC. V usage is TRBV7-7 and J usage is TRBJ2-7; 7 nucleotides agree with TRBD2. Per germline, CDR1 SSHAT and CDR2 FNYEAQ (reference sequence). This CDR3 spans 15 amino acids.

The J gene is TRBJ2-1, the V gene TRBV4-1; 10 nucleotides line up with TRBD1. The CDR3 sequence is 14 residues long. V lost 5 bases to trimming and J lost 6 bases; unmatched junction nucleotides: 4. Germline CDR1 is MGHRA and CDR2 is YSYEKL. The CDR3 DNA is TGCGCCAGCAGCTCCGGGACAGGGGCCAATGAGCAGTTCTTC. Translation: CASSSGTGANEQFF.

The CDR3 sequence is CAPYGYTF. CDR3 nucleotide sequence: TGCGCTCCGTATGGCTACACCTTC. The chain has TRBV10-1 and TRBJ1-2; D call uncertain. CDR1 is WNHNN and CDR2 is SYGVQD in the germline V gene (reference sequence). The CDR3 is made up of 8 amino acids.

This chain joins TRBV19 and TRBJ1-2; tentatively, D is TRBD1 (6 bases). The CDR3 covers 14 residues. Germline CDR1 reads LNHDA; CDR2 reads SQIVND (reference sequence). Trimming removed 0 bases from V and 6 bases from J, with 11 bases in between. CDR3: CASSIDRGLDGYTF. DNA for the CDR3: TGTGCCAGTAGTATAGACAGGGGCCTCGATGGCTACACCTTC.

The gene calls are TRBV6-1 and TRBJ1-5; D possibly corresponds to TRBD1 (6 bases). Trimming stripped 8 bases from V and 5 bases from J, with 16 bases between. The CDR3 is 14 amino acids. Germline V CDR1 and CDR2: MNHNS, SASEGT. CDR3 sequence: CASLDRSVYQPQHF. The CDR3 bases are TGTGCCAGCCTTGACAGGTCGGTTTATCAGCCCCAGCATTTT.

The chain recombines TRBV10-1 with TRBJ2-1; D perhaps matches TRBD2 (5 bases). V lost 2 bases to trimming and J lost 5 bases, with 13 bases between them. This CDR3 region has 15 residues. In germline, CDR1 is WNHNN, CDR2 SYGVQD (reference sequence). In DNA form, the CDR3 reads TGCGCCAGCAGTGAGACAATGGCGGGCGACAATGAGCAGTTCTTC. It specifies CASSETMAGDNEQFF.

This chain joins TRBV5-6 and TRBJ2-7; D is unclear. This CDR3 has 14 residues. Trimming removed 2 bases at V and 2 bases at J, with 11 bases between. CDR1 is SGHDT, CDR2 YYEEEE, per germline. The CDR3 DNA reads as TGTGCCAGCAGCTTCGGCGACTCAACCTACGAGCAGTACTTC. Its protein product is CASSFGDSTYEQYF.

The chain links TRBV2 to TRBJ1-2, with TRBD1 as a possible D gene (6 bases). This CDR3 has 15 amino acids. V lost 1 base and J lost 5, with 14 bases in between. The germline CDR1 and CDR2 sequences are SNHLY and FYNNEI. CDR3 sequence reads: CASSEEVQGWYGYTF. The CDR3 DNA sequence: TGTGCCAGCAGTGAAGAAGTACAGGGATGGTATGGCTACACCTTC.

The rearrangement links TRBV19 to TRBJ1-5; no firm D call. Per germline, CDR1 LNHDA and CDR2 SQIVND (reference sequence). The CDR3 sequence is 12 residues long. Trimming pared 7 bases from V and 6 bases from J, leaving 10 bases between. CDR3 loop: CASIGFGQPQHF. For the CDR3, the DNA is TGTGCCAGTATCGGGTTCGGTCAGCCCCAGCATTTT.

This chain connects TRBV28 to TRBJ1-1; D is ambiguous. The CDR3 sequence is 16 residues long. CDR1 is MDHEN and CDR2 is SYDVKM in the germline V gene. With 5 bases removed from V and 3 bases from J, the gap between germline ends came to 19 bases. CDR3 nucleotides: TGTGCCAGCAGTGATTTGTGGAACCAGGTTGACACTGAAGCTTTCTTT. It yields the protein CASSDLWNQVDTEAFF.

This chain uses TRBV11-2 with TRBJ2-2, with D possibly being TRBD1 (5 bases). V was clipped by 1 base and J by 6 bases, with 6 bases between them. CDR3 length: 13 amino acids. Germline V lookup: CDR1 SGHAT, CDR2 FQNNGV. The CDR3 spells CASSLGRAGELFF. The CDR3 bases are TGTGCCAGCAGCTTAGGCAGGGCCGGGGAGCTGTTTTTT.

This chain connects TRBV7-9 to TRBJ1-5; 10 bases line up with TRBD1. CDR3 length: 16 residues. J was trimmed by 5 bases and V by 1 base; bases with no gene match: 5. Germline V gene data show CDR1 as SEHNR and CDR2 as FQNEAQ (reference sequence). CDR3 in DNA: TGTGCCAGCAGCTTAGGGGCCGGGACAGGGGATCAGCCCCAGCATTTT. Encoded protein: CASSLGAGTGDQPQHF.